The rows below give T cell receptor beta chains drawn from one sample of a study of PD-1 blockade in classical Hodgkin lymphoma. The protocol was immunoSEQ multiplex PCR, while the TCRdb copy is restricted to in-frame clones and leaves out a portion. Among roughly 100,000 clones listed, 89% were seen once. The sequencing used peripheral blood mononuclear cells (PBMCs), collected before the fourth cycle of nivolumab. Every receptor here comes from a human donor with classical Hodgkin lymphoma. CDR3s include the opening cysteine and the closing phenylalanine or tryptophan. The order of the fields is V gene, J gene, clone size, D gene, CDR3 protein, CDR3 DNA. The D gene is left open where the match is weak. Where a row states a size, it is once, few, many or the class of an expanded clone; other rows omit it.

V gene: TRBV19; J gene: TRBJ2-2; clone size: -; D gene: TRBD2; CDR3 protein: CASILAGANTGELFF; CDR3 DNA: TGTGCCAGTATTCTAGCGGGAGCGAACACCGGGGAGCTGTTTTTT
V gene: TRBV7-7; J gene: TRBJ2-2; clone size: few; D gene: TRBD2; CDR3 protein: CASSTGRGSAGELFF; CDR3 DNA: TGTGCCAGCAGCACGGGGAGGGGATCAGCCGGGGAGCTGTTTTTT
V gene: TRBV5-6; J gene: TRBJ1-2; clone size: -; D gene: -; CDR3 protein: CASSFVSGDGYTF; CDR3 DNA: TGTGCCAGCAGCTTTGTCTCCGGGGATGGCTACACCTTC
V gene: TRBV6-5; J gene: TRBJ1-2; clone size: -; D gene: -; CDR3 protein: CASSWRQAGNYGYTF; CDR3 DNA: TGTGCCAGCAGTTGGAGACAGGCCGGGAACTATGGCTACACCTTC
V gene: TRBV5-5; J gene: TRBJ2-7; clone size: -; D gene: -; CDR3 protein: CASSLSAGLTYEQYF; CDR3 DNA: TGTGCCAGCAGCTTGTCGGCAGGCTTAACCTACGAGCAGTACTTC
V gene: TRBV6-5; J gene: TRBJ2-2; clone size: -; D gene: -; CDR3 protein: CASSLDRTNTGELFF; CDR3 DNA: TGTGCCAGCAGTCTAGACAGAACGAACACCGGGGAGCTGTTTTTT
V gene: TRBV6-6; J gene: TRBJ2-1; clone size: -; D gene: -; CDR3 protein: CASSYVGLAENEQFF; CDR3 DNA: TGTGCCAGCAGTTACGTCGGGCTAGCCGAGAATGAGCAGTTCTTC
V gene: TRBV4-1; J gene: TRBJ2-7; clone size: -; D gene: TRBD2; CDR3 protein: CASRGTSYEQYF; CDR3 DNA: TGCGCCAGCAGAGGGACTAGCTACGAGCAGTACTTC
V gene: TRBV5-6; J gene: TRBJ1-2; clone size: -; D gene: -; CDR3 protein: CASSLSGGVGYTF; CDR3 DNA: TGTGCCAGCAGCTTGAGCGGGGGCGTTGGCTACACCTTC
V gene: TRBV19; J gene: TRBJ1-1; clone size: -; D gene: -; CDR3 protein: CASSIEGTGLAFF; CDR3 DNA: TGTGCCAGTAGTATAGAGGGCACAGGGCTAGCTTTCTTT
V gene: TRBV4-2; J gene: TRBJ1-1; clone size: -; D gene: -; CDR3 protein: CASSQEIRQTEAFF; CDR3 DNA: TGTGCCAGCAGCCAAGAGATAAGGCAAACTGAAGCTTTCTTT
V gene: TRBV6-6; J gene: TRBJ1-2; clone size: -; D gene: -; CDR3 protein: CASSYSQSGYTF; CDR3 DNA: TGTGCCAGCAGTTACTCTCAGAGTGGCTACACCTTC
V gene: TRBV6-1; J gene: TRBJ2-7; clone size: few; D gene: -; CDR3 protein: CASSEASSGYEQYF; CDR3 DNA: TGTGCCAGCAGTGAAGCTTCGAGCGGCTACGAGCAGTACTTC
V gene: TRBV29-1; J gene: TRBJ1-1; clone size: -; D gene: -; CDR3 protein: CSVPGPPTGHTEAFF; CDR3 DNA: TGCAGCGTTCCCGGACCACCTACGGGGCATACTGAAGCTTTCTTT
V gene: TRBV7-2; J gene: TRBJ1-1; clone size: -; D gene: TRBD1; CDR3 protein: CASSWAPGQGTEAFF; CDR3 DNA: TGTGCCAGCAGCTGGGCTCCGGGACAGGGAACTGAAGCTTTCTTT
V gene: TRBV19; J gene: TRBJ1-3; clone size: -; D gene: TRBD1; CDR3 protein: CASYPHGETGGSGNTIYF; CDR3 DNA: TGTGCCAGTTACCCCCACGGCGAGACAGGGGGCTCTGGAAACACCATATATTTT
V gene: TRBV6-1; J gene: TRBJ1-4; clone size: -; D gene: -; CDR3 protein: CASSVSGLGLEKLFF; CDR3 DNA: TGTGCCAGCAGTGTTAGTGGATTGGGGTTAGAAAAACTGTTTTTT
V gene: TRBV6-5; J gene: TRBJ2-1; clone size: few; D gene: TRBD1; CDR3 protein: CASSLTGGFLNEQFF; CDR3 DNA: TGTGCCAGCAGTCTGACAGGGGGCTTTCTAAATGAGCAGTTCTTC
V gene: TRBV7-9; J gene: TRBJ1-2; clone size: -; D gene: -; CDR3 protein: CASSPLGGNLDGYTF; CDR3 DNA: TGTGCCAGCAGCCCTCTGGGAGGGAACCTGGACGGCTACACCTTC
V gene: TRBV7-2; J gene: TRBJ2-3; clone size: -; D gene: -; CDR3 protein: CASSLDWGAQYF; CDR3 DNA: TGTGCCAGCAGCCTCGACTGGGGGGCGCAGTATTTT
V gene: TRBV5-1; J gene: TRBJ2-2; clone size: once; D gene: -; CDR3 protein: CASSLSGRSNTGELFF; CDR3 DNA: TGCGCCAGCAGCTTGTCGGGACGTTCGAACACCGGGGAGCTGTTTTTT
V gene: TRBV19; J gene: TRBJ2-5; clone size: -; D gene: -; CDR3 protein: CASSLLGGETQYF; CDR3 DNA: TGTGCCAGTAGTCTTCTCGGCGGGGAGACCCAGTACTTC
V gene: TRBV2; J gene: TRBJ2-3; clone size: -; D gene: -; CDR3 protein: CASSEAGTDTQYF; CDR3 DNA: TGTGCCAGCAGTGAAGCGGGAACAGATACGCAGTATTTT
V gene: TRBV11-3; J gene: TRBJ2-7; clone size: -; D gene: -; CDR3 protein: CASSLETGEQYF; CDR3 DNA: TGTGCCAGCAGCTTAGAGACGGGCGAGCAGTACTTC
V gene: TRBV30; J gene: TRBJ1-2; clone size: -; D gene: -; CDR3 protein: CAWRTGPQALWSYGYTF; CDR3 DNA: TGTGCCTGGAGGACCGGGCCCCAGGCTTTGTGGTCCTATGGCTACACCTTC
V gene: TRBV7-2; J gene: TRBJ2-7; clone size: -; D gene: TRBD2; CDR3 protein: CASSLLTSGEGYEQYF; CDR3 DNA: TGTGCCAGCAGCTTACTGACTAGCGGGGAAGGCTACGAGCAGTACTTC
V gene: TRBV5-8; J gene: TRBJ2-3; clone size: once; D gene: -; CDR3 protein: CASSFGAFGTDTQYF; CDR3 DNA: TGTGCCAGCAGCTTCGGGGCCTTTGGCACAGATACGCAGTATTTT
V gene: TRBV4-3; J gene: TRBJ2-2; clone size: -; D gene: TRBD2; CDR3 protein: CASSRALGLAGVVGELFF; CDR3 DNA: TGCGCCAGCAGCCGCGCTCTTGGACTAGCGGGAGTTGTCGGGGAGCTGTTTTTT
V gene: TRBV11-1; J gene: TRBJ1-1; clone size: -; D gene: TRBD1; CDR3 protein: CASSFYPLQGATGDTEAFF; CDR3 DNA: TGTGCCAGCAGCTTTTACCCTCTCCAGGGGGCTACCGGAGACACTGAAGCTTTCTTT
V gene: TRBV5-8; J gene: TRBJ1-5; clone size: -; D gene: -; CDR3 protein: CASSRGTVDQPQHF; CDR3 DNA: TGTGCCAGCAGCCGAGGGACCGTCGATCAGCCCCAGCATTTT
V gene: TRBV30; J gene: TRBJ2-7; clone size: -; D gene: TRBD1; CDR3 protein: CASQSGTGVDEQYF; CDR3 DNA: TGTGCCTCCCAATCCGGGACAGGGGTCGACGAGCAGTACTTC
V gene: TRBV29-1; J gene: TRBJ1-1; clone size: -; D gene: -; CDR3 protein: CSVGVRGRGEAFF; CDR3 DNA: TGCAGCGTTGGGGTTCGGGGGCGAGGTGAAGCTTTCTTT
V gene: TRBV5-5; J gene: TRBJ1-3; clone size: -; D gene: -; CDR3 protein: CASSLFTGGDSGNTIYF; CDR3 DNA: TGTGCCAGCAGCTTGTTCACGGGGGGCGACTCTGGAAACACCATATATTTT
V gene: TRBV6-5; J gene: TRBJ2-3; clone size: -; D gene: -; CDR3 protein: CASSYSGHLTDTQYF; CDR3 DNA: TGTGCCAGCAGTTACTCCGGCCACCTCACAGATACGCAGTATTTT
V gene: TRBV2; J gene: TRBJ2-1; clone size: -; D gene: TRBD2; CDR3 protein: CASSETSGTYNEQFF; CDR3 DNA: TGTGCCAGCAGTGAAACAAGCGGGACCTACAATGAGCAGTTCTTC
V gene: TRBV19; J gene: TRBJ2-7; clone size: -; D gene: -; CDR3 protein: CALTGQFYEQYF; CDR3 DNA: TGTGCGTTAACCGGACAGTTCTACGAGCAGTACTTC
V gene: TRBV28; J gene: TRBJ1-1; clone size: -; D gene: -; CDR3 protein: CASSLSGAAGRAFF; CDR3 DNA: TGTGCCAGCAGTTTAAGTGGGGCAGCCGGTAGGGCTTTCTTT
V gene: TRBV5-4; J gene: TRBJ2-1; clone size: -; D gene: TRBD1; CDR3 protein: CASSLGDRGIREQFF; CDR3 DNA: TGTGCCAGCAGCTTGGGGGACAGGGGGATCCGTGAGCAGTTCTTC
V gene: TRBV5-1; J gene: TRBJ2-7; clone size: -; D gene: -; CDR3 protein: CASRLAPSEVSYEQYF; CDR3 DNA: TGCGCCAGCAGACTAGCACCTAGTGAGGTCAGCTACGAGCAGTACTTC
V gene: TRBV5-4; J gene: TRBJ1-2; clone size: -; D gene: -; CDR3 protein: CASSFTGNYGYTF; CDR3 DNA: TGTGCCAGCAGCTTTACAGGGAACTATGGCTACACCTTC